One and the same sample provided the 29 T cell receptor beta chains below, sequenced in a study of T-cell memory formation after mild COVID-19. TCRdb re-called the 5' RACE reads through MiXCR, storing one row per CDR3 protein. Of 350,000 to 500,000 distinct CDR3 sequences in the sample, 20% were seen once. Sequences were obtained from PBMCs or a T cell subset sorted from them (not recorded which). These receptors were obtained from an adult woman who had mild COVID-19 (a few samples of this study predate the infection). Cell type and time point are not known.

This clonotype appeared a few times. V usage is TRBV20-1 and J usage is TRBJ2-5, with D perhaps assigned TRBD1 or TRBD2 (5 bases each). Per the germline V gene, CDR1 is DFQATT and CDR2 is SNEGSKA (reference sequence). This CDR3 has 15 amino acids. The germline V and J ends were trimmed by 7 bases and 1 base, with 19 bases remaining between them. CDR3 DNA: TGCAGTGTTCCGAGGTCGGGGACCCTCCAAGAGACCCAGTACTTC. This codes for CSVPRSGTLQETQYF.

This chain connects TRBV29-1 to TRBJ2-2, with no clear D. The CDR3 consists of 12 residues. Germline V gene data show CDR1 as SQVTM and CDR2 as ANQGSEA. With 5 bases removed from V and 2 bases from J, the gap between germline ends came to 6 bases. The DNA of the CDR3 is TGCAGCGTTCATCGCAACACCGGGGAGCTGTTTTTT. The encoded protein is CSVHRNTGELFF.

This clonotype was seen only a few times. The chain joins TRBV19 to TRBJ2-2, with 7 bases aligning to TRBD2. Germline V gene data show CDR1 as LNHDA and CDR2 as SQIVND (reference sequence). With 3 bases clipped from V and 5 bases from J, the junction kept 6 bases outside the gene matches. There are 15 residues in the CDR3. The CDR3 reads CASSMSGVRTGELFF. CDR3 DNA: TGTGCCAGTAGTATGAGCGGGGTCCGGACCGGGGAGCTGTTTTTT. The whole variable domain, filled in from reference TRBV19 and TRBJ2-2, reads DGGITQSPKYLFRKEGQNVTLSCEQNLNHDAMYWYRQDPGQGLRLIYYSQIVNDFQKGDIAEGYSVSREKKESFPLTVTSAQKNPTAFYLCASSMSGVRTGELFFGEGSRLTVL.

The J gene is TRBJ1-6, the V gene TRBV7-2; D unresolved. There are 16 residues in the CDR3. The germline V and J ends were trimmed by 4 bases and 0 bases, with 10 bases remaining between them. Germline values: CDR1 SGHTA, CDR2 FQGNSA. The CDR3 sequence: CASSSRASSYNSPLHF. The CDR3 nucleotides read TGTGCCAGCAGCTCCCGGGCAAGCTCCTATAATTCACCCCTCCACTTT.

The chain is built from TRBV20-1 and TRBJ1-2; D not resolved. V was shortened by 2 bases and J by 3 bases, with 7 bases between the two germline ends. This CDR3 region has 12 residues. Germline loops: CDR1 DFQATT, CDR2 SNEGSKA (reference sequence). The CDR3 DNA reads as TGCAGTGCTAGACCCTATGACTATGGCTACACCTTC. Its translation: CSARPYDYGYTF.

There are a few counts of this clonotype. The chain employs TRBV11-2 and TRBJ1-1; a weak D match, TRBD1 (5 bases). The CDR3 length is 14 residues. Trimming pared 5 bases from V and 2 bases from J, leaving 12 bases between. Germline V gene sequence: CDR1 SGHAT, CDR2 FQNNGV. The CDR3 DNA reads TGTGCCAGCAGCCCTTTAGGGGTAAACACTGAAGCTTTCTTT. This translates into CASSPLGVNTEAFF.

This clonotype has more than one count but fewer than ten. The genes are TRBV20-1 and TRBJ2-3, with 9 bases that match TRBD2. The V gene's germline CDR1 is DFQATT and CDR2 SNEGSKA (reference sequence). The CDR3 has 15 amino acids. The trim removed 2 bases at V and 4 bases at J, leaving 7 bases unmatched. Written as DNA, the CDR3 is TGCAGTGCTAGAAAGGCGGGAGGGAGGCCAGATACGCAGTATTTT. Protein product: CSARKAGGRPDTQYF.

The chain combines TRBV12-3 or TRBV12-4 with TRBJ2-3; no definite D call. Deletions cut 5 bases from V and 2 bases from J, with 14 bases between. CDR3 length: 15 residues. The CDR3 DNA follows: TGTGCCAGCAGTCGCCTGGGGTTAGCCACAGATACGCAGTATTTT. Translated: CASSRLGLATDTQYF.

This clonotype has just a few counts. This chain uses TRBV5-6 with TRBJ2-2; D possibly corresponds to TRBD2 (5 bases). Germline-derived CDR1 and CDR2 are SGHDT and YYEEEE. The V gene lost 3 bases and the J gene lost 4 bases, with 10 bases spanning the gap. This CDR3 region has 14 residues. The CDR3 DNA reads as TGTGCCAGCAGCTCAGATGAGGGCACCGGGGAGCTGTTTTTT. Its protein product is CASSSDEGTGELFF.

This clonotype was counted between two and nine times. The rearrangement joins TRBV21-1 to TRBJ2-1; the table assigns TRBD2, which was not confirmed against the DNA. TRBV21-1 is a known pseudogene. The CDR3 is made up of 17 amino acids. CDR3 protein: CASSKDGAGGNFNEQFF. CDR3 DNA sequence: TGTGCCAGCAGCAAAGATGGAGCGGGAGGAAACTTCAATGAGCAGTTCTTC.

The rearrangement joins TRBV7-8 to TRBJ2-2; D unresolved. The V gene's germline CDR1 is SGHVS and CDR2 FQNEAQ. The V end lost 4 bases, the J end lost 6 bases, and 15 bases lay between the germline ends. This CDR3 is built from 15 residues. The CDR3 nucleotides are TGTGCCAGCAGCTCCTCCTCAAGGGTGGCCGGGGAGCTGTTTTTT. It encodes CASSSSSRVAGELFF.

The rearrangement links TRBV6-5 to TRBJ2-1; maybe TRBD1 (6 bases). The CDR3 spans 12 residues. Germline lookup yields CDR1 MNHEY and CDR2 SVGAGI. V was trimmed by 11 bases and J by 2 bases, leaving 10 bases between them. This CDR3 is CAAGAAYNEQFF. The CDR3 DNA is TGTGCCGCAGGGGCGGCCTACAATGAGCAGTTCTTC.

This chain uses TRBV10-3 with TRBJ2-1; 13 bases align to TRBD2. V lost 4 bases to trimming and J lost 8 bases; unmatched junction nucleotides: 5. There are 15 residues in the CDR3. Germline V CDR1 and CDR2: ENHRY, SYGVKD. The CDR3 is CAISATSGRMYEQFF. DNA of the CDR3: TGTGCCATCAGTGCGACTAGCGGGAGGATGTATGAGCAGTTCTTC.

This clonotype was recorded a few times. The chain combines TRBV7-9 with TRBJ2-7; maybe TRBD1 (5 bases). Trimming pared 5 bases from V and 3 bases from J, leaving 11 bases between. CDR1 and CDR2 from the germline V gene are SEHNR and FQNEAQ (reference sequence). The CDR3 length is 13 residues. CDR3 sequence reads: CASSPAGFYEQYF. In DNA, the CDR3 is TGTGCCAGCAGCCCCGCAGGGTTCTACGAGCAGTACTTC. Based on the CDR3 plus reference TRBV7-9 and TRBJ2-7, the full variable domain is DTGVSQNPRHKITKRGQNVTFRCDPISEHNRLYWYRQTLGQGPEFLTYFQNEAQLEKSRLLSDRFSAERPKGSFSTLEIQRTEQGDSAMYLCASSPAGFYEQYFGPGTRLTVT.

The DNA for the CDR3 is TGCAGCGTCAGGGGGGGGGGCACAGATACGCAGTATTTT. It yields the protein CSVRGGGTDTQYF. The rearrangement links TRBV29-1 to TRBJ2-3; D may correspond to TRBD1 or TRBD2 (7 bases each). This CDR3 comprises 13 residues. The germline V and J ends were trimmed by 6 bases and 1 base, with 11 bases remaining between them. In germline, CDR1 is SQVTM, CDR2 ANQGSEA.

This chain links TRBV12-5 with TRBJ1-5; 7 nucleotides agree with TRBD1. Germline CDR1 LGHNT, CDR2 FRNRAP. V was pared by 1 base and J by 4 bases, with 4 bases of the junction left unmatched. CDR3 size: 15 residues. The CDR3 DNA follows: TGTGCTAGTGGTTTGGAACAGGGGCCAAATCAGCCCCAGCATTTT. It translates to CASGLEQGPNQPQHF.

This clonotype was counted ten times or more. The V call is TRBV12-3 or TRBV12-4, the J call TRBJ1-1; 7 bases are a match to TRBD1. V shed 3 bases, J shed 1 base, and the junction held 2 bases outside the gene matches. This CDR3 spans 14 amino acids. CDR3 DNA: TGTGCCAGCAGTTTCCGACAGGGGAACACTGAAGCTTTCTTT. It is translated as CASSFRQGNTEAFF.

This chain links TRBV4-3 with TRBJ2-3; 11 positions match TRBD2. CDR1 is LGHNA, CDR2 YSLEER, per germline. The CDR3 extends over 16 amino acids. V dropped 1 base and J dropped 4; count of bases not matched to a gene: 4. The CDR3 loop is CASSQGASGRSDTQYF. Here the CDR3 DNA reads TGCGCCAGCAGCCAAGGGGCTAGCGGGAGGTCAGATACGCAGTATTTT.

This clonotype was seen just once. The J gene is TRBJ1-5, the V gene TRBV6-2 or TRBV6-3; a weak D match, TRBD1 (5 bases). Germline V gene lookup returns CDR1 MNHEY and CDR2 SVGEGT. V was clipped by 0 bases and J by 2 bases, with 11 bases between them. This CDR3 comprises 16 residues. CDR3 loop: CASSYSHGAGNQPQHF. For the CDR3, the DNA is TGTGCCAGCAGTTACTCACACGGGGCGGGCAATCAGCCCCAGCATTTT.

The chain links TRBV27 to TRBJ1-5; maybe TRBD1 (5 bases). V lost 4 bases and J 0 bases, leaving 16 bases between the germline ends. Germline values: CDR1 MNHEY, CDR2 SMNVEV (reference sequence). The CDR3 length is 17 residues. CDR3 DNA: TGTGCCAGCAGTTCCGGGGCAGGGCCCTATAGCAATCAGCCCCAGCATTTT. This codes for CASSSGAGPYSNQPQHF.

This clonotype was recorded a few times. The V and J genes are TRBV29-1 and TRBJ2-1; 13 positions match TRBD2. In germline, CDR1 is SQVTM, CDR2 ANQGSEA. The CDR3 loop spans 18 amino acids. The V gene end was trimmed by 1 base and the J gene end by 3 bases; junction bases not matched to a gene: 9. DNA of the CDR3: TGCAGCGTTGAAGTTGTTGAACTAGCGGGAGGGTACTACAATGAGCAGTTCTTC. Amino acid sequence: CSVEVVELAGGYYNEQFF.

This clonotype was seen many times. The chain is built from TRBV10-3 and TRBJ2-2; TRBD1 is a possible D gene (5 bases). Trimming cost V 4 bases and J 3 bases, with 9 bases left between them. The CDR3 contains 14 residues. The germline gives CDR1 ENHRY, CDR2 SYGVKD. The CDR3 DNA reads TGTGCCATCAGTGCCAGGGCGGACACCGGGGAGCTGTTTTTT. Residues: CAISARADTGELFF.

This chain connects TRBV4-1 to TRBJ1-5, with D perhaps matching TRBD1 (6 bases). V dropped 3 bases and J dropped 5 bases, with 20 bases sitting between them. Germline CDR1 MGHRA, CDR2 YSYEKL. This CDR3 comprises 17 residues. The CDR3 nucleotides read TGCGCCAGCAGCCAGGCCCCTCGAGGGGGTCGGGATCAGCCCCAGCATTTT. Residues: CASSQAPRGGRDQPQHF.

This clonotype was found a few times. The rearrangement links TRBV6-2 or TRBV6-3 to TRBJ2-7; D gene ambiguous. Germline CDR1 reads MNHEY; CDR2 reads SVGEGT. The CDR3 has 13 residues. Deletions cut 5 bases from V and 2 bases from J, with 10 bases between. The CDR3 protein is CASSEATPYEQYF. In DNA, the CDR3 is TGTGCCAGCAGTGAAGCCACACCCTACGAGCAGTACTTC.

The rearrangement joins TRBV9 to TRBJ1-1; 9 bases map to TRBD1. Germline assignment: CDR1 SGDLS and CDR2 YYNGEE. The CDR3 runs to 17 residues. V lost 4 bases to trimming and J lost 4 bases; unmatched junction nucleotides: 14. CDR3 coding DNA: TGTGCCAGCAGCTTAGGATACCGGACAGGGGCTTTCACTGAAGCTTTCTTT. Its translation is CASSLGYRTGAFTEAFF.

Only a few counts were recorded for this clonotype. The chain is built from TRBV4-3 and TRBJ2-7; possibly TRBD2 for D (5 bases). Trimming cost V 4 bases and J 3 bases, with 16 bases left between them. CDR1 is LGHNA, CDR2 YSLEER, per germline. The CDR3 spans 15 residues. The CDR3 loop reads CASSLEWRVNYEQYF. The DNA of the CDR3 is TGCGCCAGCAGCCTCGAGTGGCGGGTCAACTACGAGCAGTACTTC.

This chain uses TRBV15 with TRBJ2-7; D assignment may be TRBD1 or TRBD2 (5 bases each). Germline V CDR1 and CDR2: LNHNV, YYDKDF (reference sequence). V dropped 5 bases and J dropped 0 bases, with 11 bases sitting between them. The CDR3 spans 14 residues. The CDR3, as DNA: TGTGCCACCAGCGTGGGACCGCCCTCCTACGAGCAGTACTTC. This encodes CATSVGPPSYEQYF.

The chain has TRBV7-3 and TRBJ2-5, with 8 bases matching TRBD2. Germline CDR1 is SGHTA and CDR2 is FQGTGA. This CDR3 spans 16 amino acids. V shed 4 bases and J 2 bases; nucleotides not matched to a gene: 9. The CDR3 DNA follows: TGTGCCAGCAGCTACGGACAGCCGGGGGGGCAAGAGACCCAGTACTTC. It yields the protein CASSYGQPGGQETQYF. Full variable domain (rest looked up from reference TRBV7-3 and TRBJ2-5): GAGVSQTPSNKVTEKGKYVELRCDPISGHTALYWYRQSLGQGPEFLIYFQGTGAADDSGLPNDRFFAVRPEGSVSTLKIQRTERGDSAVYLCASSYGQPGGQETQYFGPGTRLLVL.

This clonotype was found a few times. The chain employs TRBV25-1 and TRBJ2-1; perhaps TRBD1 as D (6 bases). Looked up from germline, CDR1 is MGHDK and CDR2 is SYGVNS. Deletions cut 1 base from V and 5 bases from J, with 12 bases between. The CDR3 runs 15 residues. CDR3 in amino acids: CASSESGVAHNEQFF. CDR3 coding DNA: TGTGCCAGCAGTGAATCAGGGGTCGCCCACAATGAGCAGTTCTTC.